Presented here are 17 T cell receptor beta chains from one specimen sequenced in a study of blood T cell repertoires in COVID-19. Some clones are missing from TCRdb's copy, which holds only in-frame ones; the method was immunoSEQ multiplex PCR. This table has more than 300,000 clones, 70% to 90% appearing once. Sequencing used PBMCs or T cells enriched from blood (not recorded which). The receptors here all came from a man aged 35 to 55 in a cohort exposed to, infected with or recovered from COVID-19 (not recorded which).

V gene TRBV7-2 combines with J gene TRBJ2-7, with D maybe TRBD2 (6 bases). This CDR3 spans 13 amino acids. Germline values: CDR1 SGHTA, CDR2 FQGNSA. Deletions cut 3 bases from V and 3 bases from J, with 9 bases between. The CDR3 spells CASSLREVYEQYF. The CDR3 DNA reads as TGTGCCAGCAGCTTGAGGGAGGTCTACGAGCAGTACTTC.

The rearrangement links TRBV2 to TRBJ2-5, with a weak D call TRBD1 (6 bases). The V end was cut by 4 bases, the J end by 7 bases, with 13 bases between. Germline V gene lookup returns CDR1 SNHLY and CDR2 FYNNEI. The CDR3 consists of 13 residues. The chain's CDR3 is CASSGGQGRTQYF. CDR3 nucleotides: TGTGCCAGCAGTGGAGGGCAGGGGAGGACCCAGTACTTC.

The chain uses TRBV7-9 and TRBJ2-7, with D tentatively TRBD1 (6 bases). V shed 5 bases and J shed 5 bases, with 16 bases lying between them. The CDR3 is 14 residues long. Germline lookup yields CDR1 SEHNR and CDR2 FQNEAQ (reference sequence). As DNA, the CDR3 is TGTGCCAGCAGCCCTCGCCGGGACAACCACGAGCAGTACTTC. Protein sequence: CASSPRRDNHEQYF.

This clone is a singleton in its sample. The chain combines TRBV7-9 with TRBJ1-4; no clear D gene. Germline loops: CDR1 SEHNR, CDR2 FQNEAQ (reference sequence). The CDR3 is 15 residues long. V lost 6 bases and J lost 8, with 19 bases in between. The CDR3 nucleotides read TGTGCCAGCAGAAAAGCGGAGTCCTCCGGGGAAAAACTGTTTTTT. Its protein is CASRKAESSGEKLFF.

V is TRBV27 and J is TRBJ2-3, with 7 bases matching TRBD2. Germline V gene lookup returns CDR1 MNHEY and CDR2 SMNVEV (reference sequence). V was clipped by 3 bases and J by 8 bases; unmatched bases: 8. This CDR3 contains 14 residues. This CDR3 is CASSFLSGLSTQYF. The CDR3 DNA sequence: TGTGCCAGCAGTTTTCTTAGCGGGCTGAGTACGCAGTATTTT.

The CDR3 region has the DNA TGCGCCAGCAGTGCGGGGAGTGGGGCCAACGTCCTGACTTTC. Translation gives CASSAGSGANVLTF. The chain recombines TRBV10-1 with TRBJ2-6; D possibly corresponds to TRBD2 (5 bases). Looked up from germline, CDR1 is WNHNN and CDR2 is SYGVQD (reference sequence). The CDR3 length is 14 residues. V lost 4 bases and J lost 3, with 7 bases in between.

The CDR3 is CASSPGSPSYEQYF. CDR3 nucleotides: TGTGCCAGTAGTCCCGGGTCCCCTTCCTACGAGCAGTACTTC. The rearrangement uses TRBV19 and TRBJ2-7; D is uncertain. Germline CDR1 is LNHDA and CDR2 is SQIVND (reference sequence). V was pared by 5 bases and J by 1 base, with 12 bases between. This CDR3 contains 14 residues.

This chain connects TRBV11-2 to TRBJ1-5; no definite D call. CDR3 length equals 13 residues. Trimming removed 4 bases at V and 3 bases at J, with 7 bases between. Looked up from germline, CDR1 is SGHAT and CDR2 is FQNNGV. CDR3 sequence reads: CASSSGNNQPQHF. DNA of the CDR3: TGTGCCAGCAGCTCAGGTAACAATCAGCCCCAGCATTTT.

V is TRBV18 and J is TRBJ1-2, with a weak D call TRBD1 (5 bases). CDR3 length: 14 residues. Germline V lookup: CDR1 KGHSH, CDR2 LQKENI. The germline V and J ends were trimmed by 3 bases and 2 bases, with 10 bases remaining between them. The CDR3 DNA reads TGTGCCAGCTCACCGAACGGGGGGAACTATGGCTACACCTTC. This sequence encodes CASSPNGGNYGYTF.

The rearrangement joins TRBV3-1 (or the pseudogene TRBV3-2) to TRBJ2-7, with D hard to call. The CDR3 spans 12 residues. V dropped 1 base and J dropped 7 bases, with 8 bases sitting between them. Germline V gene sequence: CDR1 LGHDT, CDR2 YNNKEL (reference sequence). The CDR3 nucleotides read TGTGCCAGCAGCCAAGGAAGCACGGAGCAGTACTTC. Residues: CASSQGSTEQYF.

The chain's CDR3 is CASSPQARASEAFF. CDR3 DNA: TGCGCCAGCAGCCCTCAGGCGAGGGCTTCTGAAGCTTTCTTT. This chain connects TRBV23-1 to TRBJ1-1; D gene unclear. TRBV23-1 is an ORF, with its function uncertain. V shed 6 bases and J shed 6 bases, with 17 bases lying between them. The CDR3 is 14 residues long.

The genes are TRBV25-1 and TRBJ1-1, with 7 bases fitting TRBD1. Germline V gene lookup returns CDR1 MGHDK and CDR2 SYGVNS. V lost 6 bases, J lost 0 bases, and 4 bases stayed unmatched. The CDR3 has 14 residues. CDR3 coding DNA: TGTGCCAGCAGGAGACAGGGTTTGAACACTGAAGCTTTCTTT. As protein: CASRRQGLNTEAFF. The whole variable domain, remainder taken from reference TRBV25-1 and TRBJ1-1, is EADIYQTPRYLVIGTGKKITLECSQTMGHDKMYWYQQDPGMELHLIHYSYGVNSTEKGDLSSESTVSRIRTEHFPLTLESARPSHTSQYLCASRRQGLNTEAFFGQGTRLTVV.

The CDR3 region has the DNA TGTGCCAGCAGCGTGGACAGTACCCCCTACGAGCAGTACTTC. It specifies CASSVDSTPYEQYF. J is TRBJ2-7 and V is TRBV9; D possibly corresponds to TRBD1 (6 bases). CDR3 length: 14 amino acids. Trimming took 2 bases from V and 2 from J, leaving 11 bases between them. Germline V gene sequence: CDR1 SGDLS, CDR2 YYNGEE. Together with reference TRBV9 and TRBJ2-7, the CDR3 gives the full variable domain: DSGVTQTPKHLITATGQRVTLRCSPRSGDLSVYWYQQSLDQGLQFLIQYYNGEERAKGNILERFSAQQFPDLHSELNLSSLELGDSALYFCASSVDSTPYEQYFGPGTRLTVT.

The chain recombines TRBV5-1 with TRBJ2-1, with D possibly being TRBD2 (5 bases). The CDR3 is 14 amino acids. CDR1 and CDR2 (germline): SGHRS, YFSETQ. V lost 3 bases and J 2 bases, leaving 9 bases between the germline ends. CDR3 sequence: CASSSTIPYNEQFF. As DNA, the CDR3 is TGCGCCAGCAGCTCGACTATCCCCTACAATGAGCAGTTCTTC.

The V and J genes are TRBV6-5 and TRBJ2-5; 11 positions agree with TRBD1. The CDR3 is 15 residues long. J lost 7 bases, V lost 8 bases, and 12 bases had no gene match. Germline CDR1 is MNHEY and CDR2 is SVGAGI. The CDR3 loop reads CASGTGGTFSGTQYF. For the CDR3, the DNA is TGTGCCAGCGGGACAGGGGGGACCTTCTCGGGGACCCAGTACTTC.

This chain joins TRBV19 and TRBJ2-2, with TRBD2 matching over 7 bases. Losses at the gene ends were 6 bases for V and 0 bases for J; bases not matched to a gene: 4. The CDR3 totals 15 residues. Germline CDR1 and CDR2: LNHDA and SQIVND (reference sequence). CDR3 amino acids: CASRGGTANTGELFF. CDR3 nucleotides: TGTGCCAGTAGGGGAGGGACCGCGAACACCGGGGAGCTGTTTTTT.

V and J are TRBV7-3 and TRBJ2-3, with D perhaps matching TRBD1 (8 bases). Germline CDR1 reads SGHTA; CDR2 reads FQGTGA. The CDR3 contains 16 residues. V gave up 1 base and J gave up 3 bases, with 14 bases separating them. CDR3 DNA sequence: TGTGCCAGCAGCTTAAACCACAGGGGGGGAACAGATACGCAGTATTTT. Its protein product is CASSLNHRGGTDTQYF.